The clone carrying this TCR beta chain was counted between two and nine times. Its antigen is as yet unknown. This entry is derived from a study of PD-1 blockade in classical Hodgkin lymphoma. General study points: Those starting nivolumab under 1 year post-ASCT were excluded.

Germline CDR1 MNHNY, CDR2 SVGAGI (reference sequence). Trimming pared 7 bases from V and 6 bases from J, leaving 12 bases between. The CDR3 loop spans 12 amino acids. Following autologous stem cell transplantation, relapse occurred in every patient, and exposure to brentuximab vedotin varied. Here immunoSEQ multiplex PCR was the method, and the copy in TCRdb shows in-frame clones only, minus some. The table shows fewer than 25,000 clones, with roughly 70% occurring only once. V usage is TRBV6-6 and J usage is TRBJ1-2; the D gene is possibly TRBD1 (6 bases). This TCR came from a human donor with classical Hodgkin lymphoma. Sequenced here: peripheral blood mononuclear cells (PBMCs), sampled at baseline. As DNA, the CDR3 is TGTGCCAGCACCATACAGGGCGATGGCTACACCTTC. Translated: CASTIQGDGYTF.